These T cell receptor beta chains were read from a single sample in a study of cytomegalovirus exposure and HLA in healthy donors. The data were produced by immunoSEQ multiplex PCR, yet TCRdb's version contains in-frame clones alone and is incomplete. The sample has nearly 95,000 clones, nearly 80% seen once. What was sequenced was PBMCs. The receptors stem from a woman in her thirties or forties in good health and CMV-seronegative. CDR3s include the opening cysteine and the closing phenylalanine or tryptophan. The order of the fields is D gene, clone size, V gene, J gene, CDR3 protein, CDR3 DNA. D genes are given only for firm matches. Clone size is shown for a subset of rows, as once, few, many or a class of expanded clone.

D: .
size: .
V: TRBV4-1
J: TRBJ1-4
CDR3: CASSLPGEKLFF
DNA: TGCGCCAGCAGCCTCCCCGGTGAAAAACTGTTTTTT

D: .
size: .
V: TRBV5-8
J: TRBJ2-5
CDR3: CASVLQVGETQYF
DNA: TGTGCCAGCGTCCTACAGGTGGGGGAGACCCAGTACTTC

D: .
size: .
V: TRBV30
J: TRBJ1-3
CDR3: CAWSGRLNSGNTIYF
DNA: TGTGCCTGGAGTGGGAGGCTAAACTCTGGAAACACCATATATTTT

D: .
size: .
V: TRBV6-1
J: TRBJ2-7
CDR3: CASSNRRGDEQYF
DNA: TGTGCCAGCAGCAACCGCAGGGGCGACGAGCAGTACTTC

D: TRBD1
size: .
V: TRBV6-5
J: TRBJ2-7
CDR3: CASSTGQELYEQYF
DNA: TGTGCCAGCAGTACAGGACAGGAATTGTACGAGCAGTACTTC

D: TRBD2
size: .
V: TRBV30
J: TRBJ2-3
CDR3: CAWSFSGGGISTDTQYF
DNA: TGTGCCTGGAGTTTCAGCGGGGGCGGGATCAGCACAGATACGCAGTATTTT

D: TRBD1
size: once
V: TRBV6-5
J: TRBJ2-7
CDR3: CASRPGQVYEQYF
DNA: TGTGCCAGCAGGCCTGGACAGGTCTACGAGCAGTACTTC

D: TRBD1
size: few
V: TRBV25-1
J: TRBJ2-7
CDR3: CASSDRDRGTYEQYF
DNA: TGTGCCAGCAGTGACCGGGACAGGGGGACTTACGAGCAGTACTTC

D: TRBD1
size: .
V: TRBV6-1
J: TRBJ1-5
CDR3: CASSETGGRNQPQHF
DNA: TGTGCCAGCAGTGAAACAGGGGGTCGCAATCAGCCCCAGCATTTT

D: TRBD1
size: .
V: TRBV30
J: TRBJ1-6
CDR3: CAWSDRGNSPLHF
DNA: TGCGCCTGGAGTGACAGGGGTAATTCACCCCTCCACTTT

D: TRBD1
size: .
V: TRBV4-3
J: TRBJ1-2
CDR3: CASSPTGFNYGYTF
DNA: TGCGCCAGCAGCCCGACAGGGTTTAACTATGGCTACACCTTC

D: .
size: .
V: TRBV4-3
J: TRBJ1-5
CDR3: CASSQVRHSNQPQHF
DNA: TGCGCCAGCAGCCAAGTCCGACATAGCAATCAGCCCCAGCATTTT

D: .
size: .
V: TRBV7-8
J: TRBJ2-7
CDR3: CASIEQEQSYYEQYF
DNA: TGTGCCAGCATTGAACAAGAACAGTCTTACTACGAGCAGTACTTC

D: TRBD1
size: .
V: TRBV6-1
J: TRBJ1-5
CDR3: CASSEEGAVGQPQHF
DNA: TGTGCCAGCAGTGAAGAGGGGGCCGTGGGTCAGCCCCAGCATTTT

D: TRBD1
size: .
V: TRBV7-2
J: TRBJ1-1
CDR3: CASSSGGNTEAFF
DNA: TGTGCCAGCAGCTCAGGGGGGAACACTGAAGCTTTCTTT

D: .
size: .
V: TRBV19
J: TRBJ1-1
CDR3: CASSFRQAEAFF
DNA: TGTGCCAGTAGTTTCAGACAAGCTGAAGCTTTCTTT

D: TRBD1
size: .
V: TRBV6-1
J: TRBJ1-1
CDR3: CASRTDRAGTEAFF
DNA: TGTGCCAGCAGGACGGACAGGGCTGGGACTGAAGCTTTCTTT

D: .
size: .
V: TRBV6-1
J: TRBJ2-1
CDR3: CASIRRAYNEQFF
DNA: TGTGCCAGCATCCGCAGGGCCTACAATGAGCAGTTCTTC

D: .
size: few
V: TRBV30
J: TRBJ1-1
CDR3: CAWSYGTEAFF
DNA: TGTGCCTGGAGTTACGGGACTGAAGCTTTCTTT

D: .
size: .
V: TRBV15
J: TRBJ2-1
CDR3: CATSSRRDVYNEQFF
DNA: TGTGCCACCAGCAGTCGGCGGGACGTATACAATGAGCAGTTCTTC

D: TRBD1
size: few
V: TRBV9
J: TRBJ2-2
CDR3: CASSLGQFTGELFF
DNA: TGTGCCAGCAGCTTGGGACAGTTCACCGGGGAGCTGTTTTTT

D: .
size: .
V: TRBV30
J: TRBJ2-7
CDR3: CAWSPATYEQYF
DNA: TGTGCCTGGAGTCCTGCCACCTACGAGCAGTACTTC

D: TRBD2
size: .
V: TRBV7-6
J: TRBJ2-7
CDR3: CASGPLGGEQYF
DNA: TGTGCCAGCGGGCCCCTGGGGGGGGAGCAGTACTTC

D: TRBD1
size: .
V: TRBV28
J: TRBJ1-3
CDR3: CASSFLDRGFSGNTIYF
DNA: TGTGCCAGCAGTTTTCTGGACAGGGGGTTCTCTGGAAACACCATATATTTT

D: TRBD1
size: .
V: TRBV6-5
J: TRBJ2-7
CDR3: CASSFTQTGPPYEQYF
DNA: TGTGCCAGCAGTTTTACTCAGACAGGGCCCCCCTACGAGCAGTACTTC

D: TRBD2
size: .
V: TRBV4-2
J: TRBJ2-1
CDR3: CASSQGALAVYNEQFF
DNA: TGTGCCAGCAGCCAAGGGGCACTAGCGGTCTACAATGAGCAGTTCTTC

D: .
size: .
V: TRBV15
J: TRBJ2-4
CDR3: CATSSLTSYIQYF
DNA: TGTGCCACCAGCAGCCTAACTAGTTACATTCAGTACTTC

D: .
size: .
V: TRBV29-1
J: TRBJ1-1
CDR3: CSVVAGGGTEAFF
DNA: TGCAGCGTTGTGGCAGGTGGGGGGACTGAAGCTTTCTTT

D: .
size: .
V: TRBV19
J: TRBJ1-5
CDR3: CASTVFLLGHSNQPQHF
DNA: TGTGCCAGTACCGTATTCCTGCTCGGTCATAGCAATCAGCCCCAGCATTTT

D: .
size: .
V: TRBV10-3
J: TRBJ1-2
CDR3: CAISESPETAGYTF
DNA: TGTGCCATCAGTGAGTCACCCGAAACAGCAGGCTACACCTTC

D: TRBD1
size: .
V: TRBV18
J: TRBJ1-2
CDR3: CASSPQGAYGYTF
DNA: TGTGCCAGCTCACCACAGGGGGCTTATGGCTACACCTTC

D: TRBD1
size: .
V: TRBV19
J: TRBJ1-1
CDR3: CASTADRGLAEAFF
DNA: TGTGCCAGTACTGCGGACAGGGGTTTGGCTGAAGCTTTCTTT

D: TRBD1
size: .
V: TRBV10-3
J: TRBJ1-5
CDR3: CAISESKGQVSQPQHF
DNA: TGTGCCATCAGTGAGTCGAAGGGACAGGTATCACAGCCCCAGCATTTT

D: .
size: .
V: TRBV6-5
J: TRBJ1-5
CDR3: CASSPGLSNQPQHF
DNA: TGTGCCAGCAGCCCCGGACTTAGCAATCAGCCCCAGCATTTT

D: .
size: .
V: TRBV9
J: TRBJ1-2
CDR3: CASSPRQLNYGYTF
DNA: TGTGCCAGCAGCCCCCGACAGCTTAACTATGGCTACACCTTC

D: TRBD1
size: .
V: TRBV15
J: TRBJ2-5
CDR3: CATSRQGVGETQYF
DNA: TGTGCCACCAGCAGGCAGGGGGTGGGAGAGACCCAGTACTTC

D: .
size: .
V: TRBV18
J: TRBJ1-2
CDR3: CASSPGSAGRLNYGYTF
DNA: TGTGCCAGCTCACCAGGTTCGGCAGGGCGCCTTAACTATGGCTACACCTTC

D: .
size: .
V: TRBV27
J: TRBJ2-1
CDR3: CASSFSQGSSYNEQFF
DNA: TGTGCCAGCAGTTTTTCGCAGGGGAGCTCCTACAATGAGCAGTTCTTC

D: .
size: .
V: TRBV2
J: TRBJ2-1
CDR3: CASSVQGGSYNEQFF
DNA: TGTGCCAGCAGTGTACAAGGGGGCTCCTACAATGAGCAGTTCTTC

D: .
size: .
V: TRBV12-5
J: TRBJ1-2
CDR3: CASGLVQRRVESPQGSNYGYTF
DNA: TGTGCTAGTGGTTTGGTACAAAGAAGAGTGGAGAGTCCGCAGGGGTCTAACTATGGCTACACCTTC

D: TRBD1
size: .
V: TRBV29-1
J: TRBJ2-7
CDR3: CSVEGGGTGTYEQYF
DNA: TGCAGCGTGGAGGGGGGTGGGACAGGGACTTACGAGCAGTACTTC

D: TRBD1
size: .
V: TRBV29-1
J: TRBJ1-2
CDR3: CSFETGRNYGYTF
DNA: TGCAGCTTTGAGACAGGGCGAAACTATGGCTACACCTTC

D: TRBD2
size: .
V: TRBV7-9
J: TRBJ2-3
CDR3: CASSSGLASTDTQYF
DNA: TGTGCCAGCAGCTCGGGACTAGCGTCAACAGATACGCAGTATTTT

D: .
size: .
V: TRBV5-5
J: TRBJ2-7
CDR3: CASSLDAGGYEQYF
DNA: TGTGCCAGCAGCTTGGACGCTGGCGGCTACGAGCAGTACTTC

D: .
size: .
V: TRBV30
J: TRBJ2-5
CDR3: CAYLGGAQETQYF
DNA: TGTGCCTATCTTGGAGGGGCTCAAGAGACCCAGTACTTC

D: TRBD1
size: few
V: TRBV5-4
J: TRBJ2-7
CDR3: CASSLILTGGTYEQYF
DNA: TGTGCCAGCAGCTTGATTCTCACAGGGGGCACCTACGAGCAGTACTTC

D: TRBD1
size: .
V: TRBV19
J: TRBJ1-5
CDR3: CASSTPQGRNQPQHF
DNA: TGTGCCAGTAGTACACCACAGGGGCGTAATCAGCCCCAGCATTTT

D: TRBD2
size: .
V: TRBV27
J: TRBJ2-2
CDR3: CASRHRGLAGGDGELFF
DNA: TGTGCCAGCAGACACCGAGGACTAGCGGGGGGGGACGGGGAGCTGTTTTTT

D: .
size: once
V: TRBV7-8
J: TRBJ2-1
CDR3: CASSLVTGGDDEQFF
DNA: TGTGCCAGCAGCTTAGTCACAGGGGGGGACGATGAGCAGTTCTTC